A selection of T cell receptor beta chains follows, all from one sample in a study of T cells in Graves' hyperthyroidism and ophthalmopathy. TCRdb re-called the multiplex PCR reads with MiXCR, one entry per CDR3 protein. The sample has around 760,000 distinct CDR3 sequences; around 40% are singletons. The source material was blood. These receptors were taken from a middle-aged woman with Graves' hyperthyroidism. Both conserved end residues are part of each CDR3. D genes are given only for firm matches. Size is stated for part of the rows, as once, few or many counts, or as a class when the clone is expanded.

>TRBD1|TRBV29-1|TRBJ1-5|once
TGCAGCGCCGGGACAGGGCTTGAGCCCCAGCATTTT
CSAGTGLEPQHF
>TRBD2|TRBV6-1|TRBJ2-2|.
TGTGCCAGCGGGATGGCGGGGGGGGCAAGCACCGGGGAGCTGTTTTTT
CASGMAGGASTGELFF
>.|TRBV7-2|TRBJ2-1|.
TGTGCCAGCAGCTCCCGTGCAGGCGGGGACAATGAGCAGTTCTTC
CASSSRAGGDNEQFF
>.|TRBV7-9|TRBJ2-7|.
TGTGCCAGCAGCTTAGAGTGGTGGCGGGCCCACGAGCAGTACTTC
CASSLEWWRAHEQYF
>TRBD1|TRBV7-9|TRBJ2-5|.
TGTGCCAGCAGTGCGAACAGGGGGCCGTGGGAGACCCAGTACTTC
CASSANRGPWETQYF
>.|TRBV27|TRBJ1-1|.
TGTGCCAGCAGTTCGTCACAGGGACTGAACACTGAAGCTTTCTTT
CASSSSQGLNTEAFF
>.|TRBV5-6|TRBJ1-1|few
TGTGCCAGCAGCACAGGTAGTTTTCTGACTTTCTTT
CASSTGSFLTFF
>.|TRBV5-1|TRBJ2-2|.
TGCGCCAGCAGCGTCTCTCGGGCAGGGGAGCTGTTTTTT
CASSVSRAGELFF
>.|TRBV11-2|TRBJ1-6|many
TGTGCCAGCAGCTTAGAAGGGGTCACCCTCCACTTT
CASSLEGVTLHF
>.|TRBV4-3|TRBJ1-3|many
TGCGCCAGCAGCCAAAACCCGGTGACAGGTGGTTTGCACACCATATATTTT
CASSQNPVTGGLHTIYF
>.|TRBV5-4|TRBJ1-6|.
TGTGCCAGCAGGAACGTCGGGGGTGATTCACCCCTCCACTTT
CASRNVGGDSPLHF
>TRBD1|TRBV4-2|TRBJ1-5|many
TGTGCCAGCAGCCCTGACGTTGGACAGGGGAATCAGCCCCAGCATTTT
CASSPDVGQGNQPQHF
>TRBD1|TRBV29-1|TRBJ2-5|.
TGCAGCGTTGGGGGTGTGGAAAGGGGGCCCCAGTACTTC
CSVGGVERGPQYF
>TRBD2|TRBV15|TRBJ2-7|.
TGTGCCACCAGCAGAGAGGCGGAGGGTAGCGGGTACGAGCAGTACTTC
CATSREAEGSGYEQYF
>.|TRBV7-9|TRBJ1-3|many
TGTGCCAGCAGGGCCGAGGGGAGCTCTGGAAACACCATATATTTT
CASRAEGSSGNTIYF
>.|TRBV20-1|TRBJ2-3|once
TGCAGTGCTAGTACGCCAGGGACCACAGATACGCAGTATTTT
CSASTPGTTDTQYF
>TRBD1|TRBV5-1|TRBJ2-5|many
TGCGCCAGCAGCTTGGGGACAGGGTGGGACCAAGAGACCCAGTACTTC
CASSLGTGWDQETQYF
>TRBD2|TRBV29-1|TRBJ2-7|.
TGCAGCGTTGACGACGGGGGAGGGTACGAGCAGTACTTC
CSVDDGGGYEQYF
>TRBD1|TRBV15|TRBJ1-2|once
TGTGCCACCAGCAGAGATCGGGACAGGGAGAGCATGGGCTACACCTTC
CATSRDRDRESMGYTF
>TRBD1|TRBV6-5|TRBJ2-5|.
TGTGCCAGCAGTTTTGACAGGGGGCCAAAAGAGACCCAGTACTTC
CASSFDRGPKETQYF
>.|TRBV10-2|TRBJ2-7|many
TGCGCCAGCAGGGCCGACAGCGAGCAGTACTTC
CASRADSEQYF
>.|TRBV11-2|TRBJ1-2|.
TGTGCCAGCAGCTTGTACAGGGATCCGGGGTATGGCTACACCTTC
CASSLYRDPGYGYTF
>.|TRBV7-2|TRBJ1-5|.
TGTGCCAGCAGCTTAGCCCGAGGGAAAGGTCAGCCCCAGCATTTT
CASSLARGKGQPQHF
>TRBD2|TRBV7-8|TRBJ2-3|once
TGTGCCAGCAGCACCCGACTAGCGGGAGTCACAGATACGCAGTATTTT
CASSTRLAGVTDTQYF
>.|TRBV7-2|TRBJ2-7|.
TGTGCCAGCAGCTTAGACCCGGGGCTAGCCTACGAGCAGTACTTC
CASSLDPGLAYEQYF
>.|TRBV6-5|TRBJ2-7|once
TGTGCCAGCAGTGGGCGGGCAGGGGATCGGATTAGAAACGAGCAGCACTTC
CASSGRAGDRIRNEQHF
>.|TRBV20-1|TRBJ1-2|.
TGCAGTGCTAGTCCCCTGGCTAACTATGGCTGCACCTTC
CSASPLANYGCTF
>.|TRBV7-8|TRBJ1-1|.
TGTGCCAGCAGCTTTTGGAGCACTGAAGCTTTCTTT
CASSFWSTEAFF
>TRBD1|TRBV10-3|TRBJ1-4|.
TGTGCCATCAGGAGGGACAGGTTAATAAGGGAAAAACTGTTTTTT
CAIRRDRLIREKLFF
>.|TRBV5-1|TRBJ1-5|few
TGTGCCCCGTGGCGGGACCCGGGGCCCAGCAATCAGCCCCAGCATTTT
CAPWRDPGPSNQPQHF
>.|TRBV7-2|TRBJ2-3|.
TGTGCCAGCAGCTTAGATGCGGGCCGCACAGATACGCAGTATTTT
CASSLDAGRTDTQYF
>TRBD2|TRBV11-2|TRBJ2-5|few
TGTGCCAGCAGCTCGTGGTCTAGCGGCAGTGAGACCCAGTACTTC
CASSSWSSGSETQYF
>.|TRBV7-9|TRBJ1-3|many
TGTGCCAGCAGACATGACAGGAGCTCTGGAAACACCATATATTTT
CASRHDRSSGNTIYF
>TRBD1|TRBV6-5|TRBJ1-2|many
TGTGCCAGCAGTGACAGGGTCTATGGCTACACCTTC
CASSDRVYGYTF
>TRBD2|TRBV7-2|TRBJ2-7|few
TGTGCCAGCAGCTTACTTACTGGGACTAGCCGGTTCGGGCAGTACTTC
CASSLLTGTSRFGQYF
>.|TRBV10-3|TRBJ2-7|.
TGTGCCATCACCCAGGGAGAGCAGTACTTC
CAITQGEQYF
>.|TRBV19|TRBJ1-5|.
TGTGCCAGCAGCTTAGGTATCGGTGAGCCCCAGCATTTT
CASSLGIGEPQHF
>.|TRBV6-5|TRBJ1-5|many
TGTGCCAGCAGAGGTATCAGGCTCGATCAGCCCCAGCATTTT
CASRGIRLDQPQHF
>TRBD1|TRBV7-2|TRBJ1-1|many
TGTGCCAGCAGCTCGCAGGGGGTTCACACTGAAGCTTTCTTT
CASSSQGVHTEAFF
>TRBD2|TRBV27|TRBJ2-5|.
TGTGCCAGCCGGACTAGCGGGGAGGCCCAGTACTTC
CASRTSGEAQYF
>.|TRBV27|TRBJ1-2|.
TGTGCCAGCAGTCCACTAGGGACGGGGAGAGGCTACACCTTC
CASSPLGTGRGYTF
>TRBD1|TRBV3-1|TRBJ1-2|.
TGTGCCAGCAGCCGATCTGACAGGGTTCTGGCTGGCTACACCTTC
CASSRSDRVLAGYTF
>.|TRBV7-2|TRBJ1-1|few
TGTGCCAGCACCTACTTTGGGGGGACTGAAGCTTTCTTT
CASTYFGGTEAFF
>.|TRBV7-2|TRBJ1-3|many
TGTGCCAGCAGCACATTAGGGGTGGCTGGAAACACCATATATTTT
CASSTLGVAGNTIYF
>TRBD2|TRBV20-1|TRBJ2-7|few
TGCAGTGCTCCAAATTGGACTAGCGGCTCCTACGAGCAGTACTTC
CSAPNWTSGSYEQYF
>TRBD1|TRBV10-3|TRBJ2-2|.
TGTGCCAGCAGTTACTCGCCGACAGGGACCTTTACTAACACCGGGGAGCTGTTTTTT
CASSYSPTGTFTNTGELFF
>TRBD1|TRBV6-5|TRBJ1-2|many
TGTGCCAGCAGTTACGGGGGACAGGGTAATGGCTACACCTTC
CASSYGGQGNGYTF
>TRBD2|TRBV7-2|TRBJ2-7|.
TGTGCCAGCAGCTTAGTAGCGGGAGAATACGAGCAGTACTTC
CASSLVAGEYEQYF
>.|TRBV12-3/TRBV12-4|TRBJ2-3|.
TGTGCCAGCAGTTTTTCGGGATTCACAGATACGCAGTATTTT
CASSFSGFTDTQYF
>.|TRBV7-2|TRBJ1-5|many
TGTGCCAGCAGCTTAGCGGGAAGACAGCCCCAGCATTTT
CASSLAGRQPQHF
>.|TRBV10-2|TRBJ1-5|many
TGCGCCAGCGGTCAACCGGGGAATCAGCCCCAGCATTTT
CASGQPGNQPQHF
>.|TRBV29-1|TRBJ1-2|few
TGCAGCGTCGCTCTGGGGGCCAGGGAGGACGGCTACACCTTC
CSVALGAREDGYTF
>.|TRBV6-2/TRBV6-3|TRBJ1-2|few
TGTGCCAGCAGTTACCGGCAGGGAGGTCGTGGCTACACCTTC
CASSYRQGGRGYTF
>.|TRBV14|TRBJ2-5|.
TGTGCCAGCAGCTCCTGGGGGGCCCCCCTCCAAGAGACCCAGTACTTC
CASSSWGAPLQETQYF
>TRBD2|TRBV12-3/TRBV12-4|TRBJ2-7|many
TGTGCCAGCAGTCCCGGGACTAGCGGCTACTCCTACGAGCAGTACTTC
CASSPGTSGYSYEQYF
>.|TRBV7-3|TRBJ1-2|.
TGTGCCAGCAGCCGGCCGAGGGACCCTAACTATGGCTACACCTTC
CASSRPRDPNYGYTF
>.|TRBV20-1|TRBJ2-7|many
TGCAGTGCTAGAGGGCAGCCCTACGAGCAGTACTTC
CSARGQPYEQYF
>.|TRBV20-1|TRBJ2-7|many
TGCAGTGCTAGAGATCTCCGTAGCGTCTCCTACGAGCAGTACTTC
CSARDLRSVSYEQYF
>TRBD1|TRBV29-1|TRBJ1-4|.
TGCAGCGTCATATCAGGGACAGGGGAAAACGAAAAACTGTTTTTT
CSVISGTGENEKLFF
>TRBD1|TRBV19|TRBJ1-5|many
TGTGCCAGTAGTGGATACGACGGGACAGGGGAGCAGCCCCAGCATTTT
CASSGYDGTGEQPQHF